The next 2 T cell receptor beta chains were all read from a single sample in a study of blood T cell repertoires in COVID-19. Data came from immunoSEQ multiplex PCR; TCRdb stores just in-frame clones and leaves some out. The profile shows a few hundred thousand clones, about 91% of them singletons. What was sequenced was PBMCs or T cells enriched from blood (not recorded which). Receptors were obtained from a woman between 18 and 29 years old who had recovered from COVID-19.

In DNA, the CDR3 is TGTGCCAGCAGTGAAGGGGCGGCCAGCGGCTATGGCTACACCTTC. The encoded protein is CASSEGAASGYGYTF. This chain joins TRBV2 and TRBJ1-2; no firm D call. Germline values: CDR1 SNHLY, CDR2 FYNNEI. V dropped 1 base and J dropped 4 bases, with 13 bases sitting between them. The CDR3 has 15 amino acids.

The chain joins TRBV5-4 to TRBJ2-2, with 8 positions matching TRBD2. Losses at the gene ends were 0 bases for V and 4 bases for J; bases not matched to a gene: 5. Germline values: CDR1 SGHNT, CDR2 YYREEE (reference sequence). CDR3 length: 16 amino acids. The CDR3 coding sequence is TGTGCCAGCAGCTTGGGCGGGACTAGTGCCACCGGGGAGCTGTTTTTT. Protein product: CASSLGGTSATGELFF.